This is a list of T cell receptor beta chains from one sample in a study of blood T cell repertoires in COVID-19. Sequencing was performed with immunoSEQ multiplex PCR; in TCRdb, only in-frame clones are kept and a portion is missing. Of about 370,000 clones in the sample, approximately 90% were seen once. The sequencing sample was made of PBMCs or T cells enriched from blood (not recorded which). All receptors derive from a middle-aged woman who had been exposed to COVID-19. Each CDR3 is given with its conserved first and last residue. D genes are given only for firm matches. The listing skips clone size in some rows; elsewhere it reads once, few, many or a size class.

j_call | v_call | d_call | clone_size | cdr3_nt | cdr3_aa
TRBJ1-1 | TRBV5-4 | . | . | TGTGCCAGCAGCTTCGACAAAATATACACTGAAGCTTTCTTT | CASSFDKIYTEAFF
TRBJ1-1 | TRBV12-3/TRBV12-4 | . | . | TGTGCCAGCAGTTTAATAGCGGGTGCTGAAGCTTTCTTT | CASSLIAGAEAFF
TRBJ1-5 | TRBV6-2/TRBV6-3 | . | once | TGTGCCAGCAGTTCCGGGGTCAAGCCCCAGCATTTT | CASSSGVKPQHF
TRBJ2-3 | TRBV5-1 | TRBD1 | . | TGCGCCAGCAGCTACTCGGGACAGCCCACAGATACGCAGTATTTT | CASSYSGQPTDTQYF
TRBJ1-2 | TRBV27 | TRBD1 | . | TGTGCCAGCAGTCGACAGGGGGCGGCCGGCTACACCTTC | CASSRQGAAGYTF
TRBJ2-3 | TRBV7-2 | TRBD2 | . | TGTGCCAGCAGCCGGCGACTAGCAGCAGATACGCAGTATTTT | CASSRRLAADTQYF
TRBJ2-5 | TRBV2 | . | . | TGTGCCAGCAGTGATGGACTGTCATTGGGGGGTCGCGAGACCCAGTACTTC | CASSDGLSLGGRETQYF
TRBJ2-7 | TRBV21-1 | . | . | TGTGCCAGCAGCAAAGACGGAAACCGGCTACAGGGTAGAAACTACGAGCAGTACTTC | CASSKDGNRLQGRNYEQYF
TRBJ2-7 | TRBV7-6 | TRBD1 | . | TGTGCCAGCAGCTTAGTGGGAGCCGGGACAGGGACCAACTACGAGCAGTACTTC | CASSLVGAGTGTNYEQYF
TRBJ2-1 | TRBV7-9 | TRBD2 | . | TGTGCCAGCAGCTCCCCTAGAGCGGGAGGCTACAATGAGCAGTTCTTC | CASSSPRAGGYNEQFF
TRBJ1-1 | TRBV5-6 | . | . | TGTGCCAGCAGCTTCCGGCCCGAAAGACTCATGAACACTGAAGCTTTCTTT | CASSFRPERLMNTEAFF
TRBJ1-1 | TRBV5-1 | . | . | TGCGCCAGCAGCGGCGACACCTACACTGAAGCTTTCTTT | CASSGDTYTEAFF
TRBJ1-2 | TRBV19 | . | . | TGTGCCAGTAGGGAAGGCGGGGTAAACTATGGCTACACCTTC | CASREGGVNYGYTF
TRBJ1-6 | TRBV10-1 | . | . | TGCGCCAGCAGTGAGTGGGGACTTTCTGCACCCCTCCACTTT | CASSEWGLSAPLHF
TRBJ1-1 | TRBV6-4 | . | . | TGTGCCAGCAGAAGGACAGCAGTTTTGAACACTGAAGCTTTCTTT | CASRRTAVLNTEAFF
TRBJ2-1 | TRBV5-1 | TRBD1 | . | TGCGCCAGCAGAACGGGACAGGGGGGCCCTGGGCGTAACAATGAGCAGTTCTTC | CASRTGQGGPGRNNEQFF
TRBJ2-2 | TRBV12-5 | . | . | TGTGCTAGTGCCCAGATCTGGGCCAACACCGGGGAGCTGTTTTTT | CASAQIWANTGELFF
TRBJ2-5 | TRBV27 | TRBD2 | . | TGTGCCAGCAGTAAGGGACTAGCGGGGGGGCTGGGGGAGACCCAGTACTTC | CASSKGLAGGLGETQYF
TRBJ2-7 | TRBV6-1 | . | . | TGTGCCAGCAGTGAGGGACACCTCCAGCAGTACTTC | CASSEGHLQQYF
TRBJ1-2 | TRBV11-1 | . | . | TGTGCCAGCAGCGAGAGCGACCGAACTAACTATGGCTACACCTTC | CASSESDRTNYGYTF
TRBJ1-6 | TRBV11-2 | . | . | TGTGCCAGCAGCTTATCTAACAGGGTTTGGTCACCCCTCCACTTT | CASSLSNRVWSPLHF
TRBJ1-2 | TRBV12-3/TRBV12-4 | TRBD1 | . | TGTGCCAGCAGCCCCCCGACAGGGCGTGGCTACACCTTC | CASSPPTGRGYTF
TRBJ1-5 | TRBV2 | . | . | TGTGCCAGCAGGTTGCCGACAGTCGGTAATAGCAATCAGCCCCAGCATTTT | CASRLPTVGNSNQPQHF
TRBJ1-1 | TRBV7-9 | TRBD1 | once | TGTGCCAGCAGCCAAGGACAGGGCTACACTGAAGCTTTCTTT | CASSQGQGYTEAFF